This TCR beta chain was profiled in a study of CD8+ T cells in alopecia areata. Study at large: Treated patients swallowed 5 to 10 mg of oral tofacitinib twice daily. Findings and limits, study-wide: In patients, TCRs were shared less clearly than in mice, and HLA may possibly be involved. In lesional scalp, particularly from alopecia totalis/universalis, clonality was higher than in normal scalp.

Extracted from the samples, RNA was reverse transcribed into cDNA to serve as the sequencing template. Sequenced by immunoSEQ multiplex PCR; TCRdb stores in-frame clones only, minus some. The sample contains 170,000 or so clones, over 55% of which appear only once. Germline assignment: CDR1 SGHAT and CDR2 FQNNGV. CDR3 size: 14 residues. Trimming shortened V by 1 base and J by 8 bases, and 12 bases separated the two germline ends. About this clone itself: The antigen is undetermined.

The investigators collected lesional scalp punch biopsies and peripheral blood from alopecia areata patients. The chain is built from TRBV11-2 and TRBJ1-5; D gene ambiguous. This specimen consisted of CD4+ T cells sorted from blood, obtained at week 0. The clonotype was recovered from a human donor with alopecia areata. CDR3 residues: CASSLVHGREPQHF. The CDR3 DNA reads as TGTGCCAGCAGCTTAGTACATGGACGTGAGCCCCAGCATTTT.